These T cell receptor beta chains were read from a single sample in a study of blood T cell repertoires in COVID-19. Method: immunoSEQ multiplex PCR; TCRdb's copy keeps in-frame clones and lacks some. This sample has some 31,000 clones, with around 85% found just once. The sample was peripheral blood. The receptors come from a human donor with acute or convalescent COVID-19. The donor label of this sample is uncertain. CDR3s include the opening cysteine and the closing phenylalanine or tryptophan. D genes are given only for firm matches. Only part of the rows carry a size: once, few, many, or a class if the clone is expanded.

cdr3_aa | cdr3_nt | v_call | clone_size | d_call | j_call
CASSSPSSYEQYF | TGTGCCAGCAGCTCTCCCAGCTCCTACGAGCAGTACTTC | TRBV5-4 | . | . | TRBJ2-7
CASNLQGALETQYF | TGTGCCAGCAACTTACAGGGGGCTTTGGAGACCCAGTACTTC | TRBV28 | . | TRBD1 | TRBJ2-5
CTSSQISSGLAADTQYF | TGCACCAGCAGCCAGATCTCCTCGGGACTAGCGGCAGATACGCAGTATTTT | TRBV1 | . | . | TRBJ2-3
CAIRASREVYGYTF | TGTGCCATCAGAGCCTCGAGGGAAGTCTATGGCTACACCTTC | TRBV10-3 | . | . | TRBJ1-2
CASRGQAGLNTGELFF | TGTGCCAGCAGGGGGCAGGCCGGTTTAAACACCGGGGAGCTGTTTTTT | TRBV7-8 | . | . | TRBJ2-2
CASSPLLGQSLTFF | TGTGCCAGCAGCCCTTTGTTGGGACAGTCTTTAACTTTCTTT | TRBV11-2 | . | TRBD1 | TRBJ1-1
CASSFFPRAEAFF | TGTGCCAGCAGTTTTTTTCCCCGGGCTGAAGCTTTCTTT | TRBV12-3/TRBV12-4 | . | . | TRBJ1-1
CASSNGQRPAGYTF | TGTGCCAGCAGTAATGGACAGAGACCGGCTGGCTACACCTTC | TRBV28 | . | . | TRBJ1-2
CASNLDKWNSGNTIYF | TGTGCCAGCAACCTTGACAAATGGAACTCTGGAAACACCATATATTTT | TRBV2 | . | . | TRBJ1-3
CASSEGLKNTEAFF | TGCGCCAGCAGTGAGGGACTAAAGAACACTGAAGCTTTCTTT | TRBV10-1 | . | . | TRBJ1-1
CASSGHSYTGELFF | TGTGCCAGCAGCGGCCACAGCTACACCGGGGAGCTGTTTTTT | TRBV7-2 | . | . | TRBJ2-2
CASSQERRDKAFF | TGTGCCAGCAGCCAAGAGAGGAGAGATAAAGCTTTCTTT | TRBV4-2 | once | . | TRBJ1-1
CASSLEEGGVEQFF | TGCGCCAGCAGCCTTGAGGAGGGGGGGGTTGAGCAGTTCTTC | TRBV4-3 | . | . | TRBJ2-1
CASSTPWQGNEQFF | TGTGCCAGCAGTACCCCCTGGCAGGGCAATGAGCAGTTCTTC | TRBV28 | . | . | TRBJ2-1
CASSDTRVTYYGYTF | TGTGCCAGCAGCGACACCAGGGTTACCTACTATGGCTACACCTTC | TRBV7-9 | few | . | TRBJ1-2
CAWIIGNTIYF | TGTGCCTGGATTATTGGAAACACCATATATTTT | TRBV30 | . | . | TRBJ1-3
CASRAQGGHFYNEQFF | TGTGCCAGTAGAGCACAGGGGGGACATTTTTACAATGAGCAGTTCTTC | TRBV19 | . | TRBD1 | TRBJ2-1
CASSQGQPFITGELFF | TGTGCCAGCAGCCAGGGACAGCCTTTTATCACCGGGGAGCTGTTTTTT | TRBV14 | . | TRBD1 | TRBJ2-2
CASGPLGRASYNEQFF | TGTGCCAGCGGCCCCCTTGGCAGGGCCTCCTACAATGAGCAGTTCTTC | TRBV27 | . | . | TRBJ2-1
CASSQGTSGTEYQETQYF | TGCGCCAGCAGCCAAGGGACTAGCGGGACCGAGTACCAAGAGACCCAGTACTTC | TRBV4-3 | . | TRBD2 | TRBJ2-5
CASNRTSPLYNEQFF | TGCGCCAGTAACAGGACTAGCCCCCTTTACAATGAGCAGTTCTTC | TRBV4-3 | . | TRBD2 | TRBJ2-1
CASSYYRSFYEQYF | TGTGCCAGCAGTTACTATCGGAGTTTTTACGAGCAGTACTTC | TRBV6-2/TRBV6-3 | . | . | TRBJ2-7
CASSPQPQGLNTEAFF | TGTGCCAGCAGCCCACAGCCACAGGGATTGAACACTGAAGCTTTCTTT | TRBV7-2 | . | . | TRBJ1-1
CASSPGGEDTQYF | TGTGCCAGCTCACCAGGCGGGGAAGATACGCAGTATTTT | TRBV18 | . | . | TRBJ2-3
CASSAGPASTEAFF | TGTGCCAGCAGCGCAGGCCCGGCGAGCACTGAAGCTTTCTTT | TRBV7-3 | . | . | TRBJ1-1
CASSLAATGIGELFF | TGTGCCAGCAGCTTGGCCGCGACAGGGATCGGGGAGCTGTTTTTT | TRBV5-4 | . | TRBD1 | TRBJ2-2
CASSLGWGGKETQYF | TGTGCCAGCAGTTTAGGTTGGGGGGGAAAAGAGACCCAGTACTTC | TRBV27 | . | TRBD2 | TRBJ2-5
CASMTGDVNEQFF | TGTGCCAGCATGACAGGGGATGTGAATGAGCAGTTCTTC | TRBV28 | once | TRBD1 | TRBJ2-1
CASSQGTGEYTGELFF | TGCGCCAGCAGCCAGGGGACAGGGGAGTACACCGGGGAGCTGTTTTTT | TRBV4-1 | . | TRBD1 | TRBJ2-2
CASSSILAGNSYEQYF | TGTGCCAGCAGCTCCATTCTAGCGGGTAACTCCTACGAGCAGTACTTC | TRBV11-1 | . | TRBD2 | TRBJ2-7
CASSLGLGAQETQYF | TGTGCCAGCAGCTTAGGACTAGGGGCCCAAGAGACCCAGTACTTC | TRBV7-2 | . | . | TRBJ2-5
CASSSEPGDMNTEAFF | TGTGCCAGTAGTTCAGAGCCGGGAGACATGAACACTGAAGCTTTCTTT | TRBV19 | . | . | TRBJ1-1
CASSPPTVNTEAFF | TGTGCCAGCAGCCCTCCCACGGTGAACACTGAAGCTTTCTTT | TRBV21-1 | few | . | TRBJ1-1
CASSSLYRDSEAFF | TGCGCCAGCAGCTCCCTATACCGGGACTCGGAAGCTTTCTTT | TRBV5-1 | . | . | TRBJ1-1
CASSTGTGPSDTQYF | TGTGCCAGCAGTACAGGGACAGGGCCCTCAGATACGCAGTATTTT | TRBV6-5 | few | TRBD1 | TRBJ2-3
CASSFGRGRGVNEKLFF | TGCGCCAGCAGCTTTGGCAGGGGACGGGGAGTTAATGAAAAACTGTTTTTT | TRBV5-1 | . | . | TRBJ1-4
CASSPMEVPGYEQYF | TGTGCCAGCAGCCCCATGGAGGTCCCGGGATACGAGCAGTACTTC | TRBV7-6 | . | . | TRBJ2-7
CASSLMGSGDIQYF | TGTGCCAGCAGCTTAATGGGGTCGGGGGACATTCAGTACTTC | TRBV7-3 | . | . | TRBJ2-4
CASSPSQGSSGNTIYF | TGTGCCAGCTCACCCTCACAGGGTAGCTCTGGAAACACCATATATTTT | TRBV18 | . | . | TRBJ1-3
CASSNNRGPQPQHF | TGTGCCAGCAGTAACAACAGGGGGCCTCAGCCCCAGCATTTT | TRBV28 | few | TRBD1 | TRBJ1-5
CASSLMAARGNTIYF | TGTGCCAGCAGCTTAATGGCGGCTCGTGGAAACACCATATATTTT | TRBV11-3 | . | . | TRBJ1-3
CAWSTGTGPLGGGYTF | TGTGCCTGGAGTACAGGGACAGGCCCGCTCGGGGGAGGCTACACCTTC | TRBV30 | once | TRBD1 | TRBJ1-2
CAWSGTPMNTEAFF | TGTGCCTGGAGTGGGACACCTATGAACACTGAAGCTTTCTTT | TRBV30 | . | . | TRBJ1-1
CASSQGARGGPQHF | TGTGCCAGCAGCCAAGGGGCACGCGGGGGGCCCCAGCATTTT | TRBV3-1/TRBV3-2 | . | . | TRBJ1-5
CASSFVGNTEAFF | TGTGCCAGCAGTTTCGTCGGGAACACTGAAGCTTTCTTT | TRBV12-3/TRBV12-4 | . | . | TRBJ1-1
CAWKALAGTDTQYF | TGTGCCTGGAAGGCCCTAGCGGGAACAGATACGCAGTATTTT | TRBV30 | . | TRBD2 | TRBJ2-3
CASSRQGAGSTEAFF | TGTGCCAGCAGTCGTCAGGGGGCGGGTAGCACTGAAGCTTTCTTT | TRBV11-3 | . | TRBD1 | TRBJ1-1
CASSRFSTGRLQTYEQYF | TGTGCCAGCTCGCGATTTTCTACCGGGAGACTCCAAACCTACGAGCAGTACTTC | TRBV18 | . | . | TRBJ2-7
CASSQELAGSDEQYF | TGTGCCAGCAGCCAAGAACTAGCGGGATCGGACGAGCAGTACTTC | TRBV3-1/TRBV3-2 | . | TRBD2 | TRBJ2-7
CASSDDRNTEAFF | TGTGCCAGCAGCGACGACAGGAACACTGAAGCTTTCTTT | TRBV2 | . | . | TRBJ1-1
CSAGRGAEAFF | TGCAGTGCCGGCCGGGGGGCTGAAGCTTTCTTT | TRBV20-1 | . | . | TRBJ1-1
CASSLTGPYQPQHF | TGTGCCAGTAGCCTGACAGGGCCCTATCAGCCCCAGCATTTT | TRBV19 | once | TRBD1 | TRBJ1-5
CASSSLLNTEAFF | TGTGCCAGCAGTTCCTTATTGAACACTGAAGCTTTCTTT | TRBV6-2/TRBV6-3 | . | . | TRBJ1-1
CASSQSEDRPSNQPQHF | TGCGCCAGCAGTCAATCGGAGGACAGACCTTCCAATCAGCCCCAGCATTTT | TRBV23-1 | few | . | TRBJ1-5
CASSVASGRAYEQYF | TGTGCCAGCAGCGTAGCTAGCGGGAGGGCCTACGAGCAGTACTTC | TRBV9 | few | TRBD2 | TRBJ2-7